These T cell receptor beta chains were read from a single sample in a study of blood T cell repertoires in COVID-19. The data were produced by immunoSEQ multiplex PCR, yet TCRdb's version contains in-frame clones alone and is incomplete. The sample records some 460,000 clones, about 90% being singletons. Input material: PBMCs or T cells enriched from blood (not recorded which). The origin of the receptors is a young woman with acute COVID-19. Each CDR3 is given with its conserved first and last residue.

V gene	J gene	CDR3 protein
TRBV7-2	TRBJ1-1	CASNEWTGGKTEAFF
TRBV5-1	TRBJ2-7	CASSVTGQVGYEQYF
TRBV15	TRBJ1-3	CATSGGFVNTIYF
TRBV4-3	TRBJ1-4	CASSPQGAGEKLFF
TRBV7-3	TRBJ2-3	CASSLTSPLQGGTDTQYF
TRBV29-1	TRBJ2-1	CSVEDRARRGSSYNEQFF
TRBV27	TRBJ2-2	CASGVGGELFF
TRBV12-3/TRBV12-4	TRBJ2-7	CASSLRPQEQYF
TRBV7-2	TRBJ1-5	CASSLRLRGLEPQHF
TRBV4-3	TRBJ2-1	CASSQGVAGNRNEQFF
TRBV2	TRBJ2-3	CATKRSGNTDTQYF
TRBV28	TRBJ1-3	CASREPGNTIYF
TRBV28	TRBJ2-5	CASSLDSGRETQYF
TRBV6-2/TRBV6-3	TRBJ2-2	CASSFLGTGVTGELFF
TRBV4-3	TRBJ2-7	CASSLEPRGNYEQYF
TRBV7-9	TRBJ2-7	CASSQSGTQGYEQYF